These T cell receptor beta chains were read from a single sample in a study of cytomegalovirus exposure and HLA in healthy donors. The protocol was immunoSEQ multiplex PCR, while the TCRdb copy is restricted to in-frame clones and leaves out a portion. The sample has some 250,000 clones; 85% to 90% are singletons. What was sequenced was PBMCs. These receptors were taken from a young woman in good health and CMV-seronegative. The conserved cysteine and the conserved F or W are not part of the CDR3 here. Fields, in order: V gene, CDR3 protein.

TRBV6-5 ASSYSNPGGNSPLH
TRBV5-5 ASSLWGVALNSPLH
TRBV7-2 ASSEGARTEAF
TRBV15 ATSTGISYEQY
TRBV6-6 ASSYSRTNNEQF
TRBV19 ASSQPGQGNHGYT
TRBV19 ASRWQGDRSPLH
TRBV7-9 ASSLRDRGRETQY
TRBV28 ASSWRQGKPYEQY
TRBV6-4 ASSDSAVYNSPLH
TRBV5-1 ASSFRTGNEQY
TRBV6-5 ASSSGLAGYNEQF
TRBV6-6 AGGGDNEQF
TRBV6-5 ASSLAVNTEAF
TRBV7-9 ASSFANFHYGYT
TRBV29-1 SVDGMGLSTDTQY
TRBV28 ASNIGQGSNYGYT
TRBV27 ASTSLNVAGVRYEQY
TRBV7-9 ASSTLLAGRSNTQY
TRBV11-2 ASSLTQGTYNEQF
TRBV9 ASSVAGKNTEAF
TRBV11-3 ASSLVGTSLSTDTQY
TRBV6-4 ASSPEDPGGNQPQH
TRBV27 ASSFSGTGNSYEQY
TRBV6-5 ASSYAEGDNEQF